Below are 3 T cell receptor beta chains sequenced from a single sample in a study of blood T cell repertoires in COVID-19. Data came from immunoSEQ multiplex PCR; TCRdb stores just in-frame clones and leaves some out. The data show under 200,000 clones, more than 90% seen once. The sequenced material came from peripheral blood. The receptors originated from a man between 45 and 60 years old with acute or convalescent COVID-19.

In this sample, this clone turned up a few times. Here the CDR3 DNA reads TGTGCCTGGACAGGGGGTTGGTTAGGCTACACCTTC. Its translation is CAWTGGWLGYTF. This sequence joins TRBV30 and TRBJ1-2; 7 bases match TRBD1. Per the germline V gene, CDR1 is GTSNPN and CDR2 is SVGIG (reference sequence). This CDR3 contains 12 residues. Trimming removed 4 bases from V and 8 bases from J; junction bases left unmatched: 7.

This chain joins TRBV18 and TRBJ1-5; 7 bases are a match to TRBD1. With V trimmed by 4 bases and J by 2 bases, 5 bases remained unmatched. The CDR3 extends over 15 amino acids. Per germline, CDR1 KGHSH and CDR2 LQKENI. The DNA for the CDR3 is TGTGCCAGCTCACACGACAGGGCACGCAATCAGCCCCAGCATTTT. Protein product: CASSHDRARNQPQHF.

The rearrangement joins TRBV5-4 to TRBJ2-3; 12 bases match TRBD2. The CDR3 totals 16 residues. The germline gives CDR1 SGHNT, CDR2 YYREEE (reference sequence). V trimming: 9 bases; J trimming: 4 bases; junction bases outside the gene matches: 12. CDR3 sequence reads: CATTSSGRAGADTQYF. Here the CDR3 DNA reads TGTGCCACGACTTCTAGCGGGAGGGCCGGGGCAGATACGCAGTATTTT.